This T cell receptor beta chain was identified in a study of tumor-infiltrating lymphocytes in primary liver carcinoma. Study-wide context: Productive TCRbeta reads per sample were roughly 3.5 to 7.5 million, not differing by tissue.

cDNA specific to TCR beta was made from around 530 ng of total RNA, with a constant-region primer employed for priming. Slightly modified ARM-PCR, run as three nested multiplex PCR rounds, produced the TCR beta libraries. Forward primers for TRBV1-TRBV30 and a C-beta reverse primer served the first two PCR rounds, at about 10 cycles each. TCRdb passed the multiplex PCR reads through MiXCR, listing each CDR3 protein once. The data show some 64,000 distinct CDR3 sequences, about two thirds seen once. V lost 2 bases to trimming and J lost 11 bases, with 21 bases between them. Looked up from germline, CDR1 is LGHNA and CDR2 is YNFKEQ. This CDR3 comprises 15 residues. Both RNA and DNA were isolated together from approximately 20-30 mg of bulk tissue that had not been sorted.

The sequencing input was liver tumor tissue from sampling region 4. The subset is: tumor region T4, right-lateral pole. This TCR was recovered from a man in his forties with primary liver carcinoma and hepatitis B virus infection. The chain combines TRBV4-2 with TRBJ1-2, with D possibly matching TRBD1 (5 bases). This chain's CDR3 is CASSQHMGRDGGYTF. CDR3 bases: TGTGCCAGCAGCCAACATATGGGCAGGGATGGTGGATACACCTTC.